The sequence of this T cell receptor (beta chain) was determined in a study of T cells in Graves' hyperthyroidism and ophthalmopathy (dated by TCRdb to between 2018 and 2021). Looking at the study overall: Peripheral blood was sampled at the time of initial diagnosis, prior to any treatment. Prospective prediction of ophthalmopathy was tested in an independent validation cohort consisting of under 20 hyperthyroidism patients and around 16 patients who later progressed to ophthalmopathy. TCR V-J signatures able to tell the groups apart were searched for in a discovery cohort of approximately 95 patients, of whom around 43 had Graves' ophthalmopathy and roughly 58 had stable Graves' hyperthyroidism. The 95 to 100 discovery patients were randomly split 7:3 into training and test sets. After sampling, hyperthyroidism patients received methimazole starting at 30 mg daily, and ophthalmopathy patients received high-dose intravenous methylprednisolone. TCR Vbeta CDR3 sequencing of approximately 140 peripheral blood samples (43 ophthalmopathy, 75 hyperthyroidism and some 17 progressor patients) is reported in the paper. In over five Graves' hyperthyroidism patients, the study also compared T-cell repertoires from thyroid tissue with T-cell repertoires from blood. Broad study findings and their caveats: No statistical method was used to fix the sample size in advance, and group allocation was not hidden from the investigators. Most expanded thyroid clonotypes (frequency above 0.001) were also found in blood, which suggests that blood repertoires may mirror thyroid immune responses. Ophthalmopathy was separated from stable hyperthyroidism by a 13 V-J signature model, with approximately 89% sensitivity and about 84% specificity obtained in cross-validation and 80%/75% obtained in testing. In validation, the model predicted progression to ophthalmopathy a median of about 5.9 months before onset, with around 70% sensitivity and about 72% specificity.

Moderately to severely active disease, a Clinical Activity Score of at least 3, a NOSPECS grade of at least 4, and a duration under 3 months were present in ophthalmopathy patients. Patients with uncontrolled infections, other autoimmune diseases, pregnancy or lactation were excluded. Diagnoses were established on the basis of clinical symptoms, serum thyroxine and TRAb, thyroid ultrasound, and orbital computed tomography. Ficoll-Paque density gradient centrifugation was used to isolate PBMCs from 8 to 10 ml of fresh peripheral blood. Total RNA was extracted using Trizol reagent, and RNA quality was assessed on an Agilent 2100 Bioanalyzer. The TCR beta CDR3 regions were amplified from the RNA transcripts. A first-round RT-PCR of the TCR CDR3 used the HTBI primer set with the Qiagen OneStep RT-PCR kit. A second multiplex PCR round built the libraries, followed by size selection and purification. Sequencing of the libraries was done on an Illumina HiSeq2000 using paired-end 100 bp reads. The original pipeline was this. Raw data were processed with SOAPnuke, discarding reads with adapters, uncalled bases, mean Phred below 15, or no exact constant-primer or identifier match. High-quality paired reads were merged with COPE v1.2.5, and unique nucleotide sequences were defined as clonotypes. Clonotypes were aligned to IMGT TRBV, TRBD and TRBJ reference segments using MiTCR v1.1. Only V-J combinations with frequency above 0.0001, covering 99.2% of repertoires, were analysed. A TCS score was defined as the ratio between F50 (clonal expansion) and ExV (chaos), using BLOSUM62-based TCRdist between CDR3 peptides within each V-J. Welch's t-statistics and random forest reduced 500 to 650 V-J features to roughly 13, which were used in a naive Bayes classifier (R e1071). Using fastp at Q25 and MiXCR, TCRdb reprocessed the public reads and kept productive beta chains. Rows with one shared CDR3 protein collapse into an entry with the most common genes and DNA. The V and J calls were determined by TCRdb, not by the authors. The sample table lists over 400,000 distinct CDR3 sequences, 22% of them with a count of one. The top ten clones comprise about 53% of the sample.

To note about this clonotype: Its antigen specificity is not known. No much larger clone is present one base from it, and per-base qualities are unavailable.

This sequence was found in a woman between 65 and 79 years old with Graves' ophthalmopathy. The sequenced material came from blood.

CDR3 loop: CSARPPRGGTEAFF. Here is the DNA: TGCAGTGCTAGACCGCCCAGAGGGGGCACTGAAGCTTTCTTT. Recombination connected TRBV20-1 to TRBJ1-1; the D segment could be TRBD1, given 6 matching bases. V is pared back by 2 bases and J by 4 bases, with 14 bases lying between the germline termini. CDR1 DFQATT and CDR2 SNEGSKA were looked up in the germline V gene (reference sequence). The CDR3 has 14 amino acids, counting the end cysteine and phenylalanine. Only the CDR3 portion is preserved as DNA: 42 bases, with reading frame beginning at the first base.